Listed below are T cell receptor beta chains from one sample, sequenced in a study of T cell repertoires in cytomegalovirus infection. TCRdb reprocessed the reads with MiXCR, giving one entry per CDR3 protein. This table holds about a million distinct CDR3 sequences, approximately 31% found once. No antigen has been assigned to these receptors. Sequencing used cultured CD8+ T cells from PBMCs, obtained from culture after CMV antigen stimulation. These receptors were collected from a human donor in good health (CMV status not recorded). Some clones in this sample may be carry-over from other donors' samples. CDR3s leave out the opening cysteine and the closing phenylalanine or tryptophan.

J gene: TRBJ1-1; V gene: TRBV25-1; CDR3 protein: ASSQHTNTEAF
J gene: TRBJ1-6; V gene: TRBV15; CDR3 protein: ATSRSPVNSPLH
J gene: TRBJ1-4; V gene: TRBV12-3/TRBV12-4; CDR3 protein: ASSFLAGGSGWEKLF
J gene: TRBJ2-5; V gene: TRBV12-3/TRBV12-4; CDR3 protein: ASSSTSGPQETQY
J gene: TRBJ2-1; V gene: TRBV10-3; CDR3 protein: AISDEGGSSYNEQF
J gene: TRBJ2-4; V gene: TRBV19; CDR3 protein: ASSIVPLAKNIQY
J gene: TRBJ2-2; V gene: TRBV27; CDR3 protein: ANKPGLDTGELF
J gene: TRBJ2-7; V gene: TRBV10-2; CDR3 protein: ASSQGEQY
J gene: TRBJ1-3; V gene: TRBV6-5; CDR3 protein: ASSYSSWDPSSGNTIY
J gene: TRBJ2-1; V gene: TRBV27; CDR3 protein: ASSSGGHFEQF
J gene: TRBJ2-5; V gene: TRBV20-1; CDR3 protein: SARGAASGEETQY
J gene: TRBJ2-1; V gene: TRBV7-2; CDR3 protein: ASSLDRVEQF
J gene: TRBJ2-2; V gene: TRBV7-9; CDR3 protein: ASSNPGQVSGELF
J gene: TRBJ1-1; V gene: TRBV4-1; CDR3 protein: ASSQNRLQRAEAF
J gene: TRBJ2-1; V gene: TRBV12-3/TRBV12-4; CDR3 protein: ASSETTGVGRYNEQF
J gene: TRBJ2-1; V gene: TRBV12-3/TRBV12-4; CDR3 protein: ASSFRGGHHNEQF
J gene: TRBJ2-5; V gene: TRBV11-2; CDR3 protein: ASSDGQLRAY
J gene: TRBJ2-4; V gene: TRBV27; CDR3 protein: ASSSPPGAKNIQY
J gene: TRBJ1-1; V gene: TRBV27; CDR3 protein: ASSLMPIVETEAF
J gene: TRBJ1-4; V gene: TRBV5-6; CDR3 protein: ASSPGQGSSLANEKLF
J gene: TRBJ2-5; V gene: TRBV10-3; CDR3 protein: ATQVSEYQETQY
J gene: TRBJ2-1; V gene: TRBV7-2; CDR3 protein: ASSRTPMGYNEQF
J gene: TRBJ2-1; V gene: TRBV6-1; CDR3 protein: ASNTRVEGLTYNEQF
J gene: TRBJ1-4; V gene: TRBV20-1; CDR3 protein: SARELKEGIATNEKLF
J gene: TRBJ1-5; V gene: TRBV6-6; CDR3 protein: ASSDQRDVGNQPQH
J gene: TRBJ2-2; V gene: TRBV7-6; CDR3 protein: ASVNTGELF
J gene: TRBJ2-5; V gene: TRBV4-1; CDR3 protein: ASSQPGLPETQY
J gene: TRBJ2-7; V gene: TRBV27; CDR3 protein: ASSTGGGDYEQY
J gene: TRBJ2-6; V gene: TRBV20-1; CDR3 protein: SARDLGPSGANVLT
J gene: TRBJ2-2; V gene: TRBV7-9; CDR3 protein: ADRVGELF
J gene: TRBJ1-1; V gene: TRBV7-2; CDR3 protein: ASSSPPGDMNTEAF
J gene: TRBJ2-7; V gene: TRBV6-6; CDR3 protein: ASGETGSYEQY
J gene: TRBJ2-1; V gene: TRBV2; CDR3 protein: ASSATGGYNEQF
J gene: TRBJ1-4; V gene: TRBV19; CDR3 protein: ASSMLPGATNEKLF
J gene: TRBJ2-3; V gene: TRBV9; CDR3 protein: ASRPERDARTDTQY
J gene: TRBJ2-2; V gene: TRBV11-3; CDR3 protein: ASSLERGRANTGELF
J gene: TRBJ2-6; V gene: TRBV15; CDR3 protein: ATSRFTGTGLLEANVLT
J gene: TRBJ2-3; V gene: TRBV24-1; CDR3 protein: ATSDPGTGDTDTQY
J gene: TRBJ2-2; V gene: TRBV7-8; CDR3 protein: ASSSRGGPGELF
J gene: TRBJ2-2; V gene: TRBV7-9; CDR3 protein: ASSSPWRETGELF
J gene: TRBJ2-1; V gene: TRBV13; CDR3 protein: ASSLREILATYNEQF
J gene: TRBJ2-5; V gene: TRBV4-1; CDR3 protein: ASSQGAGGLETQY
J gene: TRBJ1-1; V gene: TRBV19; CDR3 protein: ASSTPGRGTAFDTEAF
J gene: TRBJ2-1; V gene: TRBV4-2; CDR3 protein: VSSQELGQGSYNEQF
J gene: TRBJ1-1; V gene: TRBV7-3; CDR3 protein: ASSLKGGVGMNTEAF